This T cell receptor (beta chain) originates from a study of HIV-infected patients and healthy controls. The study's findings and limits: CMV-associated CDR3s mostly grew nonsignificantly during therapy, while HIV-associated CDR3s declined significantly.

Alpha and beta constant-region primers primed reverse transcription of around 540 ng RNA. Separate chain-specific third strand synthesis with multiplexing indices produced the alpha and beta libraries. TCRdb recomputed calls from the 5' RACE reads with MiXCR, one row per CDR3 protein. Of tens of thousands of distinct CDR3 sequences in the sample, 8.5% are singletons; the top ten hold about 4%. The sample holds one count of this clonotype. Its matching antigen is unknown. No cell fractionation was done, so the repertoire covers all unsorted peripheral blood T cells. Some eleven uninfected healthy donors were sampled as controls, four sampled twice about three months apart. This receptor was obtained from an adult in good health. Sequencing was performed on blood.

The CDR3 region has the DNA TGCGCCAGCAGCCAAGCTATACAGGGGGGTCAGCCCCAGCATTTT. It translates to CASSQAIQGGQPQHF. This chain links TRBV4-3 with TRBJ1-5; 8 nucleotides align to TRBD1. After removal of 1 base from V and 6 bases from J, the junction contained 5 bases not matched to a gene. CDR1 is LGHNA and CDR2 is YSLEER in the germline V gene. The CDR3 is 15 residues long.